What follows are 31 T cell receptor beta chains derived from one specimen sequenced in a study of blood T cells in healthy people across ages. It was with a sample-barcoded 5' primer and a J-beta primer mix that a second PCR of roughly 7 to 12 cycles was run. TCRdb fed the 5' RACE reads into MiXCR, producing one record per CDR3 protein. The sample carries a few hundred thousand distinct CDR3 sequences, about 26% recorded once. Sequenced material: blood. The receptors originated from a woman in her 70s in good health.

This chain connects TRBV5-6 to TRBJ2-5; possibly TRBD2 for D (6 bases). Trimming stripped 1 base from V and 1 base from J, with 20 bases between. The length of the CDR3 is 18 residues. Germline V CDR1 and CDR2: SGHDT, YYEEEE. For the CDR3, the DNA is TGTGCCAGCAGCTTGAAAATTCCCCTAGCGCCGTTCCAAGAGACCCAGTACTTC. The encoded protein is CASSLKIPLAPFQETQYF.

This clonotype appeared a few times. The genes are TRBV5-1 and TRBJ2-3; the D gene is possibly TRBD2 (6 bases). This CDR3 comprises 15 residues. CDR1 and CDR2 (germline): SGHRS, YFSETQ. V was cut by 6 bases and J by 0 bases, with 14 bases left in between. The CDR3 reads CASTKRATSTDTQYF. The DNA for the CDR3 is TGCGCCAGCACTAAGCGGGCGACGAGCACAGATACGCAGTATTTT.

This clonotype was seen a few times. The CDR3 spells CASSPAVTHNEKLFF. Written as DNA, the CDR3 is TGTGCCAGCTCACCAGCGGTCACCCATAATGAAAAACTGTTTTTT. The gene calls are TRBV18 and TRBJ1-4; D call uncertain. Trimming removed 2 bases at V and 4 bases at J, with 11 bases between. The CDR3 contains 15 residues. Per germline, CDR1 KGHSH and CDR2 LQKENI. Full variable domain (outside the CDR3, taken from reference TRBV18 and TRBJ1-4): NAGVMQNPRHLVRRRGQEARLRCSPMKGHSHVYWYRQLPEEGLKFMVYLQKENIIDESGMPKERFSAEFPKEGPSILRIQQVVRGDSAAYFCASSPAVTHNEKLFFGSGTQLSVL.

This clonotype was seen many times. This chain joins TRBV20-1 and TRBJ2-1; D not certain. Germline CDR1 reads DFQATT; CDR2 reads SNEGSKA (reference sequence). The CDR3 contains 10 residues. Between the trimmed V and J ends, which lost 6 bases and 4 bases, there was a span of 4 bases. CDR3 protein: CSAFYNEQFF. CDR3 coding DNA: TGCAGTGCGTTTTACAATGAGCAGTTCTTC.

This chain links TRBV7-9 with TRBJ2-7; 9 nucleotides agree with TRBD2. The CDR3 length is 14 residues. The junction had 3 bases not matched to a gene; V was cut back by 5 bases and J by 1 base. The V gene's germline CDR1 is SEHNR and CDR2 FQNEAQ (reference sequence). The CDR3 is CASSVTSGSYEQYV. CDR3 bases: TGTGCCAGCAGCGTGACTAGCGGATCCTACGAGCAGTACGTC.

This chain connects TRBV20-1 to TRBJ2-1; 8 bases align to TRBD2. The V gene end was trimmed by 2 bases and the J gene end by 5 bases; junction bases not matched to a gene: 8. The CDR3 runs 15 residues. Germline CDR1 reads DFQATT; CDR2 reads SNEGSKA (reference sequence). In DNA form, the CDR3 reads TGCAGTGCTAGACCCGGGACTAGTCTCCACAATGAGCAGTTCTTC. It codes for CSARPGTSLHNEQFF.

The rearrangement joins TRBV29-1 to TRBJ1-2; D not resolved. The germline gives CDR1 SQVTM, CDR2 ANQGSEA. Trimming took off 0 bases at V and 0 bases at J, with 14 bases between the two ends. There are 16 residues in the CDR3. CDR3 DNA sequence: TGCAGCGTTGAAGATTCCGGGCGGCAGACTAACTATGGCTACACCTTC. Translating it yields CSVEDSGRQTNYGYTF. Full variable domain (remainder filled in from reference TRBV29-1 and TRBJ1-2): SAVISQKPSRDICQRGTSLTIQCQVDSQVTMMFWYRQQPGQSLTLIATANQGSEATYESGFVIDKFPISRPNLTFSTLTVSNMSPEDSSIYLCSVEDSGRQTNYGYTFGSGTRLTVV.

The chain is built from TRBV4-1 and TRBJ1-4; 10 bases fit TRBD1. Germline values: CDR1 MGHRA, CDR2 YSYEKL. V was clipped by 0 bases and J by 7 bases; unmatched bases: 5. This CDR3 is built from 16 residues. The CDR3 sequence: CASSQEFRDRGEKLFF. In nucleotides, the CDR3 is TGCGCCAGCAGCCAAGAGTTTCGGGACAGGGGTGAAAAACTGTTTTTT.

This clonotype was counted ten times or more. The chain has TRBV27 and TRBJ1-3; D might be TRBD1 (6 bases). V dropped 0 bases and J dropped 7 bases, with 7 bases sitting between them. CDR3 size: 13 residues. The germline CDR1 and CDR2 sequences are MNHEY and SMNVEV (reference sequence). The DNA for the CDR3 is TGTGCCAGCAGTTTATCGCAGGGGAACACCATATATTTT. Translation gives CASSLSQGNTIYF.

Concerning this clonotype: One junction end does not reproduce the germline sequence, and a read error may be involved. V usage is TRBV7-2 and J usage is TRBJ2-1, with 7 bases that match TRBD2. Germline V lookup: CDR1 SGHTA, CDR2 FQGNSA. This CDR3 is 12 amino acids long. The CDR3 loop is CASQRGPNEQSF. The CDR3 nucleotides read TGTGCCTCTCAGCGGGGTCCCAATGAGCAGTCCTTC. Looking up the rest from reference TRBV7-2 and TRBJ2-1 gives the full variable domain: GAGVSQSPSNKVTEKGKDVELRCDPISGHTALYWYRQSLGQGLEFLIYFQGNSAPDKSGLPSDRFSAERTGGSVSTLTIQRTQQEDSAVYLCASQRGPNEQSFGPGTRLTVL.

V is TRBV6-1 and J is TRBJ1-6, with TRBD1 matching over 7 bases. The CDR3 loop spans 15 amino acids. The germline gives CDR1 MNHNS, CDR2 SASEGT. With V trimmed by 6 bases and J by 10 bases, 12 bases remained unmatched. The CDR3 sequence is CASSIQGEGESPLHF. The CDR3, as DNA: TGTGCCAGCAGCATCCAGGGGGAAGGGGAGTCACCCCTCCACTTT.

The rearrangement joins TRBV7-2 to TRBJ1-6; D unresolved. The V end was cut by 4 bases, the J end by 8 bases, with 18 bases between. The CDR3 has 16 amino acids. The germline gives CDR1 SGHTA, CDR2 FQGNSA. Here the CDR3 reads CASSWITAYRYSPLHF. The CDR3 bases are TGTGCCAGCAGCTGGATTACAGCCTACCGCTATTCACCCCTCCACTTT.

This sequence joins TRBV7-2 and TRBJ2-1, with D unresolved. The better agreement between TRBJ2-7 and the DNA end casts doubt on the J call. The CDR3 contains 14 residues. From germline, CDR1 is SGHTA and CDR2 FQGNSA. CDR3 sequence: CASSLNKVSYEQYF. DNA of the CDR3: TGTGCCAGCAGCTTAAATAAAGTCTCCTACGAGCAGTACTTC.

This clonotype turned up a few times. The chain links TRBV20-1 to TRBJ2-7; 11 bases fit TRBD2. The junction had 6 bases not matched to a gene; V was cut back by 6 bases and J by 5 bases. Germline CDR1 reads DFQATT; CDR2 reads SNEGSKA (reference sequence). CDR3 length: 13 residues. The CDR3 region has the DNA TGCAGTGCAAAAACTAGCGGGGGCAACGAGCAGTACTTC. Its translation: CSAKTSGGNEQYF.

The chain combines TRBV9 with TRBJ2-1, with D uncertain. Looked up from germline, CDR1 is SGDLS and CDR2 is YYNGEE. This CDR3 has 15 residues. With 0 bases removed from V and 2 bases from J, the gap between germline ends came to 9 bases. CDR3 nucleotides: TGTGCCAGCAGCGTAGCGGCGGTGGCCTACAATGAGCAGTTCTTC. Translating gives CASSVAAVAYNEQFF.

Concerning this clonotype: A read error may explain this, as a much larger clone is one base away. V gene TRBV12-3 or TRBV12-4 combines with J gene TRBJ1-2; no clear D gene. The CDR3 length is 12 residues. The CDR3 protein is CASSLDSYGHTF. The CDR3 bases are TGTGCCAGCAGTTTAGACAGCTATGGCCACACCTTC.

CDR3 bases: TGCGCCAGCAGCCAAGAAATTGGCGGGTATAGCTCCTACGAGCAGTACTTC. Encoded protein: CASSQEIGGYSSYEQYF. V and J are TRBV4-3 and TRBJ2-7, with TRBD2 as a possible D gene (5 bases). CDR3 size: 17 residues. The V gene's germline CDR1 is LGHNA and CDR2 YSLEER. The V end was cut by 0 bases, the J end by 0 bases, with 15 bases between.

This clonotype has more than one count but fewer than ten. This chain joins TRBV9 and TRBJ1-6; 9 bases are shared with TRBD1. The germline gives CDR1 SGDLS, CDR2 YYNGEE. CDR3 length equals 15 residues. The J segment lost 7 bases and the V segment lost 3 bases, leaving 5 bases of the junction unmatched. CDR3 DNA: TGTGCCAGCAGCGCCAGACAGGGGGACAATTCACCCCTCCACTTT. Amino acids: CASSARQGDNSPLHF.

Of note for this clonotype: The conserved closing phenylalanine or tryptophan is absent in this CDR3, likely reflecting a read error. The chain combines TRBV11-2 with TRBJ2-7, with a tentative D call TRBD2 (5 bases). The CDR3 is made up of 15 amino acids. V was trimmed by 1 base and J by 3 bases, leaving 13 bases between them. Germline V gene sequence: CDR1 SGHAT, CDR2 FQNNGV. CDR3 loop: CASSLASGNFYEQYL. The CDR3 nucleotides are TGTGCCAGCAGCTTAGCCTCCGGGAATTTCTACGAGCAGTACCTT.

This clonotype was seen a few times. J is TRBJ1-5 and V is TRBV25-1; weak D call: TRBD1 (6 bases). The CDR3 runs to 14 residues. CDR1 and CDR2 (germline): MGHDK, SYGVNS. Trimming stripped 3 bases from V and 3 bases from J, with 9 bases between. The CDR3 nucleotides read TGTGCCAGCAGTGATTGGGACACCAATCAGCCCCAGCATTTT. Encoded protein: CASSDWDTNQPQHF.

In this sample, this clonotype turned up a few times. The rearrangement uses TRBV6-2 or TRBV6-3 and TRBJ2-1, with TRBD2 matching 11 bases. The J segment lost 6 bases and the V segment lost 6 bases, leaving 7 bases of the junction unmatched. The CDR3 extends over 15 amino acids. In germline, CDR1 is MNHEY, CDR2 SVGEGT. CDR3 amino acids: CASRVAGGPLNEQFF. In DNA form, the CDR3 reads TGTGCCAGCAGGGTAGCGGGGGGGCCCCTCAATGAGCAGTTCTTC.

The CDR3 spells CASDTGDKNIQYF. The CDR3 region has the DNA TGTGCCAGCGACACAGGGGATAAAAACATTCAGTACTTC. The J gene is TRBJ2-4, the V gene TRBV7-2; 7 bases are shared with TRBD1. Germline V gene lookup returns CDR1 SGHTA and CDR2 FQGNSA. The CDR3 runs to 13 residues. Trimming took 8 bases from V and 4 from J; bases not matched to a gene: 5.

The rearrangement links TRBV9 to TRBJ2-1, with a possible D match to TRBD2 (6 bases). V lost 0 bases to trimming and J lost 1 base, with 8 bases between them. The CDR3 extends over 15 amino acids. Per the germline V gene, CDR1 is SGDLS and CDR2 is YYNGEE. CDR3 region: CASSVVGGSYNEQFF. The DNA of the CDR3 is TGTGCCAGCAGCGTAGTGGGGGGATCCTACAATGAGCAGTTCTTC.

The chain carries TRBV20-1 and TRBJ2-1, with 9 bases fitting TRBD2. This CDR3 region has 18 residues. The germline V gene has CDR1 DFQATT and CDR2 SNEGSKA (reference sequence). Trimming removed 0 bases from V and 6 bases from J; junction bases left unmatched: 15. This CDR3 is CSARDEVASGTYVNEQFF. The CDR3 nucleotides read TGCAGTGCTAGAGATGAAGTGGCTAGCGGGACCTATGTCAATGAGCAGTTCTTC.

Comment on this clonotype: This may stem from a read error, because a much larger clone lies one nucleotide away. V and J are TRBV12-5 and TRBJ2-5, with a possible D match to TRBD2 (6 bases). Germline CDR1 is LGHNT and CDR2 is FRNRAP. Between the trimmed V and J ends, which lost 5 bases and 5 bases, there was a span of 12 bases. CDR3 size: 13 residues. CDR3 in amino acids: CASGTGGVETQYF. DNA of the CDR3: TGTGCTAGTGGTACCGGCGGGGTTGAGACCCAGTACTTC.

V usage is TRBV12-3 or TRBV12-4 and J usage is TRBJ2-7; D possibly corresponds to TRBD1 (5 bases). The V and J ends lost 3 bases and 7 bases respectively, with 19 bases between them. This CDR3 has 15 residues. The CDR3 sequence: CASSFGQGGPLEQYF. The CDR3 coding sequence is TGTGCCAGCAGTTTCGGGCAGGGCGGACCCCTTGAGCAGTACTTC.

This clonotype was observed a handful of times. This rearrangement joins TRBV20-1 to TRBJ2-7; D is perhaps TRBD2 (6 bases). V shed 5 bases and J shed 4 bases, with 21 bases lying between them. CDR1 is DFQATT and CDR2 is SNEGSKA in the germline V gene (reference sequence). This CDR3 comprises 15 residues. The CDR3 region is CSARPWRDGAYEQYF. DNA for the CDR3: TGCAGTGCTCGTCCTTGGCGGGACGGTGCTTACGAGCAGTACTTC.

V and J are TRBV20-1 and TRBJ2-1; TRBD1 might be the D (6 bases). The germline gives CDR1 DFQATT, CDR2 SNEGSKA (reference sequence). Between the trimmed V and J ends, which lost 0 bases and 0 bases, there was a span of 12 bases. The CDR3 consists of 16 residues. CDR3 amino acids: CSARDGGKSSYNEQFF. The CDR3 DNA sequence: TGCAGTGCTAGAGATGGGGGCAAGAGCTCCTACAATGAGCAGTTCTTC.

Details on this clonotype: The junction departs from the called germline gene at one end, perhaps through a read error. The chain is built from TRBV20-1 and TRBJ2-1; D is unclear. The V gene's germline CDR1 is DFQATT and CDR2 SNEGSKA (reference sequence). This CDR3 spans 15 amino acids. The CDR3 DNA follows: TGCAGTGCTAGTGGCGTCATCCCCTCCTCGAATGAGAAGTTCTTC. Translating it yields CSASGVIPSSNEKFF.

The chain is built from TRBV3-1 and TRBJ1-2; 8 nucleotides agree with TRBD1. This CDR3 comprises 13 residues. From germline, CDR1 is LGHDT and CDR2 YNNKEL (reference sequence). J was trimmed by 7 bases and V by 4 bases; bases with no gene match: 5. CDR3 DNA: TGTGCCAGCAGCCCGGACAGGGTCTCTGGCTACACCTTC. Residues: CASSPDRVSGYTF.

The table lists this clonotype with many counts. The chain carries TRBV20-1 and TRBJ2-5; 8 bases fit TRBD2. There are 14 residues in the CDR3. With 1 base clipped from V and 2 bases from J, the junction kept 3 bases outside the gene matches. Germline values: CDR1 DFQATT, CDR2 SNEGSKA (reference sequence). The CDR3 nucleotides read TGCAGTGCTAGAGTGGGCGGGGGGCAAGAGACCCAGTACTTC. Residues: CSARVGGGQETQYF.